The TCR beta chain described here comes from a study of T cells in Graves' hyperthyroidism and ophthalmopathy. Details on this clonotype: What it binds is not known. With a much larger clone just one base away, this may be a read error.

There were TCR beta CDR3 regions amplified from RNA transcripts. Initially, a first-round RT-PCR of the TCR CDR3 employed the HTBI primer set. In TCRdb, the multiplex PCR reads were re-called with MiXCR into one record per CDR3 protein. The data show 490,000 or so distinct CDR3 sequences, approximately 16% seen once. Study-wide points: Within blood appeared most thyroid clonotypes that had expanded above 0.001. The model identified upcoming ophthalmopathy a median approximately six months ahead of onset.

At least 3 on the Clinical Activity Score was recorded for ophthalmopathy patients, who also had NOSPECS grade at least 4 and duration under 3 months. The sample was blood. This sequence originates from a woman under 40 with Graves' ophthalmopathy.

The CDR3 DNA reads as TGTGCCAGCAGCCTAGAAGGGTACTCCTACGAGCAGTACTTC. It specifies CASSLEGYSYEQYF. This rearrangement joins TRBV11-2 to TRBJ2-7; no clear D gene. Germline values: CDR1 SGHAT, CDR2 FQNNGV. This CDR3 contains 14 residues.